The 18 T cell receptor beta chains below come from one sample, sequenced in a study of blood T cell repertoires in COVID-19 (dated by TCRdb to 2018 to 2021). The library was made by the immunoSEQ multiplex PCR assay. The clones in this table, taken by TCRdb from immuneACCESS, are in-frame only. Not every clone is retained; where verified, under half of the shortfall comes from an unresolved V gene, and the cause of the rest is unknown. Recorded for this sample are about 110,000 clones; roughly 76% of them occurred a single time. Approximately 9% of the sample is in the top ten clones. Material for sequencing was peripheral blood. The receptors shown here come from a woman aged 70-85 years with acute or convalescent COVID-19.

The genes are TRBV10-3 and TRBJ1-2, with 8 bases that match TRBD1. Germline CDR1 is ENHRY and CDR2 is SYGVKD. After removal of 6 bases from V and 4 bases from J, the junction contained 7 bases not matched to a gene. This CDR3 has 14 amino acids. CDR3 sequence: CAISETGQVYGYTF. CDR3 nucleotide sequence: TGTGCCATCAGCGAGACGGGACAGGTCTATGGCTACACCTTC.

This chain links TRBV3-1 (or the pseudogene TRBV3-2) with TRBJ2-5, with TRBD2 as a possible D gene (6 bases). The CDR3 consists of 12 residues. The V end was cut by 4 bases, the J end by 3 bases, with 6 bases between. In germline, CDR1 is LGHDT, CDR2 YNNKEL (reference sequence). The CDR3 here is CASSRGEETQYF. In DNA, the CDR3 is TGTGCCAGCAGCCGCGGGGAAGAGACCCAGTACTTC.

V and J are TRBV18 and TRBJ2-3; 9 bases are a match to TRBD2. Germline V CDR1 and CDR2: KGHSH, LQKENI. CDR3 length equals 14 residues. V trimming: 6 bases; J trimming: 3 bases; junction bases outside the gene matches: 4. The CDR3 coding sequence is TGTGCCAGCTCCCTAGCGGGACGGACAGATACGCAGTATTTT. It specifies CASSLAGRTDTQYF. The variable domain in full, with the rest retrieved from reference TRBV18 and TRBJ2-3, is NAGVMQNPRHLVRRRGQEARLRCSPMKGHSHVYWYRQLPEEGLKFMVYLQKENIIDESGMPKERFSAEFPKEGPSILRIQQVVRGDSAAYFCASSLAGRTDTQYFGPGTRLTVL.

J is TRBJ1-1 and V is TRBV18; 7 bases are shared with TRBD1. CDR3 size: 13 residues. With V trimmed by 3 bases and J by 8 bases, 6 bases remained unmatched. Germline V lookup: CDR1 KGHSH, CDR2 LQKENI. CDR3 bases: TGTGCCAGCTCACCGGGACAGCCTAGAGAAGCTTTCTTT. Translation gives CASSPGQPREAFF.

This sequence joins TRBV3-1 (or the pseudogene TRBV3-2) and TRBJ1-2; 10 bases are a match to TRBD1. V was clipped by 4 bases and J by 2 bases; unmatched bases: 7. Germline V gene data show CDR1 as LGHDT and CDR2 as YNNKEL (reference sequence). There are 16 residues in the CDR3. CDR3 region: CASSPRDRGFNYGYTF. CDR3 DNA sequence: TGTGCCAGCAGCCCCCGGGACAGGGGTTTCAACTATGGCTACACCTTC.

The CDR3 region has the DNA TGTGCCAGCAGCTCGGGACTAGCGGGAGGTTCAGATACGCAGTATTTT. Translated: CASSSGLAGGSDTQYF. V is TRBV7-2 and J is TRBJ2-3; TRBD2 agrees at 15 bases. This CDR3 is built from 16 residues. V lost 4 bases to trimming and J lost 4 bases; unmatched junction nucleotides: 3. Germline CDR1 SGHTA, CDR2 FQGNSA.

This clone was counted once. The CDR3, as DNA: TGTGCCAGCAGCCAAGGGGGGACAGGGGTTATGGATACGCAGTATTTT. Translated: CASSQGGTGVMDTQYF. The chain is built from TRBV14 and TRBJ2-3, with TRBD1 matching over 10 bases. This CDR3 has 16 amino acids. Germline V CDR1 and CDR2: SGHDN, FVKESK. V was pared by 1 base and J by 6 bases, with 7 bases of the junction left unmatched.

This clone was observed once. The chain employs TRBV9 and TRBJ2-5, with TRBD2 identical over 10 bases. The ends lost 2 bases at V and 4 bases at J; junction bases unmatched: 8. This CDR3 has 16 amino acids. CDR1 SGDLS and CDR2 YYNGEE come from the germline V gene. Written as DNA, the CDR3 is TGTGCCAGCAGCGTTGCCCATCTAGCGGGGGCAGAGACCCAGTACTTC. Its protein is CASSVAHLAGAETQYF.

This clone was counted a single time. V and J are TRBV6-5 and TRBJ1-2, with D uncertain. This CDR3 is 14 amino acids long. Germline CDR1 reads MNHEY; CDR2 reads SVGAGI. V was clipped by 2 bases and J by 1 base, with 8 bases between them. The CDR3 nucleotides are TGTGCCAGCAGTTACGCCCCAGATAACTATGGCTACACCTTC. Translating it yields CASSYAPDNYGYTF.

CDR3 nucleotide sequence: TGTGTCAGAAGCGAAAGACAGGATCGGACAGATACGCAGTATTTT. It yields the protein CVRSERQDRTDTQYF. This chain connects TRBV7-5 to TRBJ2-3; TRBD1 was called by the table and not checked on the DNA. TRBV7-5 represents a pseudogene. The CDR3 spans 15 residues.

This chain links TRBV4-1 with TRBJ2-1; the match to TRBD2 covers 9 bases. The germline V gene encodes CDR1 MGHRA and CDR2 YSYEKL. This CDR3 is 17 amino acids long. V was pared by 1 base and J by 1 base, with 5 bases of the junction left unmatched. The CDR3 protein is CASSQVLAGPSYNEQFF. CDR3 DNA sequence: TGCGCCAGCAGCCAAGTTCTAGCGGGACCTTCCTACAATGAGCAGTTCTTC.

This sequence joins TRBV6-5 and TRBJ1-3; possibly TRBD1 for D (6 bases). The CDR3 is 12 residues long. V lost 11 bases and J 2 bases, leaving 10 bases between the germline ends. Germline assignment: CDR1 MNHEY and CDR2 SVGAGI. The CDR3 loop is CASAGAGNTIYF. DNA for the CDR3: TGTGCCTCAGCAGGGGCTGGAAACACCATATATTTT.

This clone has just one count. The chain carries TRBV3-1 (or the pseudogene TRBV3-2) and TRBJ2-5, with TRBD2 identical over 7 bases. The germline CDR1 and CDR2 sequences are LGHDT and YNNKEL (reference sequence). V dropped 0 bases and J dropped 1; count of bases not matched to a gene: 8. CDR3 length equals 17 residues. CDR3 region: CASSQDRVGGGQETQYF. CDR3 DNA: TGTGCCAGCAGCCAAGATAGAGTTGGCGGGGGCCAAGAGACCCAGTACTTC.

CDR3 sequence reads: CASRLPDLETQYF. CDR3 nucleotides: TGTGCCAGCAGGCTCCCGGACTTAGAGACCCAGTACTTC. This chain links TRBV6-5 with TRBJ2-5; D is perhaps TRBD2 (5 bases). This CDR3 is 13 amino acids long. V shed 6 bases and J shed 4 bases, with 12 bases lying between them. CDR1 and CDR2 from the germline V gene are MNHEY and SVGAGI.

The chain joins TRBV28 to TRBJ1-6; 11 bases agree with TRBD1. The CDR3 sequence is 20 residues long. Germline-derived CDR1 and CDR2 are MDHEN and SYDVKM. With V trimmed by 3 bases and J by 0 bases, 10 bases remained unmatched. Here the CDR3 reads CASSFSGTGGTSSYNSPLHF. The CDR3 DNA follows: TGTGCCAGCAGTTTCTCCGGGACAGGGGGTACTAGCTCCTATAATTCACCCCTCCACTTT. Based on the CDR3 plus reference TRBV28 and TRBJ1-6, the full variable domain is DVKVTQSSRYLVKRTGEKVFLECVQDMDHENMFWYRQDPGLGLRLIYFSYDVKMKEKGDIPEGYSVSREKKERFSLILESASTNQTSMYLCASSFSGTGGTSSYNSPLHFGNGTRLTVT.

The rearrangement links TRBV6-5 to TRBJ1-5, with TRBD1 identical over 8 bases. The germline gives CDR1 MNHEY, CDR2 SVGAGI. This CDR3 spans 15 amino acids. After removal of 5 bases from V and 4 bases from J, the junction contained 7 bases not matched to a gene. The CDR3 here is CASSPGGLGNQPQHF. The CDR3 bases are TGTGCCAGCAGTCCAGGGGGCCTCGGAAATCAGCCCCAGCATTTT.

The chain employs TRBV9 and TRBJ2-1; TRBD2 matches 9 bases. V dropped 2 bases and J dropped 6; count of bases not matched to a gene: 9. CDR1 and CDR2 (germline): SGDLS, YYNGEE. CDR3 size: 16 residues. The CDR3 loop reads CASSVGGVAGANEQFF. The DNA for the CDR3 is TGTGCCAGCAGCGTGGGTGGAGTAGCGGGAGCCAATGAGCAGTTCTTC.

J is TRBJ2-5 and V is TRBV6-2 or TRBV6-3; D ambiguous. Germline V gene lookup returns CDR1 MNHEY and CDR2 SVGEGT. V was cut by 0 bases and J by 5 bases, with 4 bases left in between. There are 12 residues in the CDR3. DNA of the CDR3: TGTGCCAGCAGTTACTCCGGGGAGACCCAGTACTTC. Translated: CASSYSGETQYF.